The 21 T cell receptor beta chains below all came from one sample that was sequenced in a study of cytomegalovirus exposure and HLA in healthy donors. PCR primers comprised 60 Vbeta and 13 Jbeta primers. TCRdb's copy holds only in-frame clones and misses some; the assay was immunoSEQ multiplex PCR. There are 130,000 or so clones in the sample; over 80% occur only once, and about 1.6% lies in the top ten. Specimen: PBMCs. These receptors all come from a man aged 35 to 55 in good health and CMV-seronegative.

Comment on this clone: The sample carries other DNA sequences with the same CDR3. J is TRBJ2-2 and V is TRBV9, with unresolved D. Germline V gene data show CDR1 as SGDLS and CDR2 as YYNGEE. The CDR3 consists of 14 residues. The ends were cut back, 0 bases at V and 1 base at J, with 4 bases in the middle. In DNA, the CDR3 is TGTGCCAGCAGCGTAGGGCAGAACACCGGGGAGCTGTTTTTT. It specifies CASSVGQNTGELFF.

The chain employs TRBV5-4 and TRBJ1-6; D is perhaps TRBD1 (5 bases). The germline V gene has CDR1 SGHNT and CDR2 YYREEE (reference sequence). Trimming pared 4 bases from V and 9 bases from J, leaving 14 bases between. The length of the CDR3 is 14 residues. CDR3 residues: CASSPGGGGSPLHF. The CDR3 DNA reads as TGTGCCAGCAGCCCCGGGGGGGGTGGTTCACCCCTCCACTTT.

The chain links TRBV28 to TRBJ1-2, with D unresolved. This CDR3 is built from 15 residues. Between the trimmed V and J ends, which lost 5 bases and 8 bases, there was a span of 21 bases. CDR1 is MDHEN and CDR2 is SYDVKM in the germline V gene. The CDR3 DNA follows: TGTGCCAGCAGTCCCCAAACCGCGGGAGGGTGGGGCTACACCTTC. Amino acid sequence: CASSPQTAGGWGYTF.

In this sample, this clone turned up a few times. The rearrangement uses TRBV7-2 and TRBJ2-7; 7 bases map to TRBD2. Trimming at V came to 0 bases and at J to 0 bases, leaving 2 bases not matched to a gene. Looked up from germline, CDR1 is SGHTA and CDR2 is FQGNSA. The CDR3 is 15 amino acids. CDR3 sequence reads: CASSLAGGTSYEQYF. The CDR3 DNA reads TGTGCCAGCAGCTTAGCCGGGGGGACCTCCTACGAGCAGTACTTC.

The chain links TRBV19 to TRBJ1-4, with unresolved D. V gave up 3 bases and J gave up 2 bases, with 10 bases separating them. Germline assignment: CDR1 LNHDA and CDR2 SQIVND (reference sequence). This CDR3 is 15 amino acids long. The CDR3 here is CASSMSSGTNEKLFF. CDR3 nucleotides: TGTGCCAGTAGTATGTCCAGCGGCACTAATGAAAAACTGTTTTTT.

This chain uses TRBV2 with TRBJ1-1; a weak D match, TRBD1 (5 bases). The germline V and J ends were trimmed by 4 bases and 4 bases, with 13 bases remaining between them. Per germline, CDR1 SNHLY and CDR2 FYNNEI. CDR3 length: 14 amino acids. CDR3 in amino acids: CASSGTRGFTEAFF. CDR3 nucleotide sequence: TGTGCCAGCAGTGGGACACGGGGGTTCACTGAAGCTTTCTTT.

V and J are TRBV27 and TRBJ2-3; D remains unclear. The CDR3 spans 14 residues. CDR1 is MNHEY and CDR2 is SMNVEV in the germline V gene (reference sequence). The ends were cut back, 4 bases at V and 0 bases at J, with 8 bases in the middle. The CDR3 here is CASSWVQSTDTQYF. CDR3 nucleotides: TGTGCCAGCAGTTGGGTACAGAGCACAGATACGCAGTATTTT.

This chain uses TRBV27 with TRBJ2-1; 7 bases fit TRBD2. Germline V gene sequence: CDR1 MNHEY, CDR2 SMNVEV (reference sequence). The CDR3 has 15 residues. V shed 3 bases and J 4 bases; nucleotides not matched to a gene: 6. The CDR3 is CASSLSQAGYNEQFF. CDR3 in DNA: TGTGCCAGCAGTTTGAGCCAAGCGGGGTACAATGAGCAGTTCTTC.

The chain recombines TRBV5-1 with TRBJ2-7; D not certain. The CDR3 contains 12 residues. The V and J ends lost 0 bases and 2 bases respectively, with 3 bases between them. Germline assignment: CDR1 SGHRS and CDR2 YFSETQ. The CDR3 region has the DNA TGCGCCAGCAGCTTGGGCGCCTACGAGCAGTACTTC. The encoded protein is CASSLGAYEQYF.

About this clone itself: The germline gene is not matched at one end of the junction; a read error may be the cause. V is TRBV7-9 and J is TRBJ2-7; 10 nucleotides line up with TRBD2. The CDR3 has 14 amino acids. CDR1 and CDR2 (germline): SEHNR, FQNEAQ (reference sequence). In DNA, the CDR3 is TGTTCCAGCAGCTTAACTAGCGGGGCCTACGAGCAGTACTTC. Translation gives CSSSLTSGAYEQYF.

The rearrangement uses TRBV2 and TRBJ1-6; a weak D match, TRBD1 (6 bases). The CDR3 is 15 amino acids. The germline CDR1 and CDR2 sequences are SNHLY and FYNNEI. V dropped 6 bases and J dropped 7 bases, with 16 bases sitting between them. CDR3: CASRDLQGPNSPLHF. CDR3 nucleotide sequence: TGTGCCAGCAGGGACCTACAGGGCCCAAATTCACCCCTCCACTTT.

With respect to this clone: Different DNA sequences within this sample yield the same CDR3. CDR3 nucleotide sequence: TGTGCCAGCAGTTTAAGAGGGAACTATGGCTACACCTTC. Translated: CASSLRGNYGYTF. The gene calls are TRBV28 and TRBJ1-2, with D hard to call. The V end lost 2 bases, the J end lost 2 bases, and 6 bases lay between the germline ends. CDR1 MDHEN and CDR2 SYDVKM come from the germline V gene. There are 13 residues in the CDR3.

This clone was observed once. V is TRBV4-1 and J is TRBJ1-5, with D tentatively TRBD1 (5 bases). With 4 bases removed from V and 5 bases from J, the gap between germline ends came to 18 bases. CDR1 and CDR2 (germline): MGHRA, YSYEKL. The CDR3 runs 16 residues. Here the CDR3 reads CASSPHSRTSHQPQHF. The CDR3 DNA reads as TGCGCCAGCAGCCCTCACTCCAGGACATCACATCAGCCCCAGCATTTT.

This rearrangement joins TRBV28 to TRBJ2-2, with 9 bases identical to TRBD2. CDR1 and CDR2 from the germline V gene are MDHEN and SYDVKM. The J segment lost 1 base and the V segment lost 5 bases, leaving 8 bases of the junction unmatched. CDR3 length equals 17 residues. The CDR3 region is CASSPWGSGGNTGELFF. In nucleotides, the CDR3 is TGTGCCAGCAGTCCCTGGGGTAGCGGGGGGAACACCGGGGAGCTGTTTTTT.

The chain carries TRBV19 and TRBJ1-4, with D unresolved. V gave up 3 bases and J gave up 5 bases, with 7 bases separating them. The CDR3 loop spans 13 amino acids. Germline lookup yields CDR1 LNHDA and CDR2 SQIVND (reference sequence). The CDR3 nucleotides read TGTGCCAGTAGTATGAGCCTAAATGAAAAACTGTTTTTT. It encodes CASSMSLNEKLFF.

This chain joins TRBV6-1 and TRBJ1-3; D perhaps matches TRBD1 (5 bases). Trimming took 4 bases from V and 3 from J, leaving 13 bases between them. The CDR3 length is 15 residues. Germline CDR1 reads MNHNS; CDR2 reads SASEGT. The CDR3 nucleotides are TGTGCCAGCAGTGCCGCGTCCCAGGGTGGAAACACCATATATTTT. Translated: CASSAASQGGNTIYF.

This chain uses TRBV11-2 with TRBJ2-1; D remains unclear. Germline V gene sequence: CDR1 SGHAT, CDR2 FQNNGV. Trimming shortened V by 1 base and J by 5 bases, and 12 bases separated the two germline ends. The CDR3 is 15 amino acids. CDR3 region: CASSLGPEYNNEQFF. DNA of the CDR3: TGTGCCAGCAGCTTAGGGCCCGAATATAACAATGAGCAGTTCTTC.

The CDR3 region is CASSYPGTDYNEQFF. The CDR3 DNA is TGTGCCAGCAGTTACCCCGGGACAGACTACAATGAGCAGTTCTTC. The gene calls are TRBV6-5 and TRBJ2-1; TRBD1 agrees at 7 bases. CDR1 is MNHEY and CDR2 is SVGAGI in the germline V gene. The CDR3 covers 15 residues. V lost 2 bases, J lost 3 bases, and 4 bases stayed unmatched.

V usage is TRBV5-6 and J usage is TRBJ1-2; the D gene is possibly TRBD1 (6 bases). This CDR3 comprises 13 residues. Germline V lookup: CDR1 SGHDT, CDR2 YYEEEE. V was shortened by 0 bases and J by 8 bases, with 11 bases between the two germline ends. For the CDR3, the DNA is TGTGCCAGCAGCTTGGTAGGGGGTAACGGCTACACCTTC. Its translation is CASSLVGGNGYTF.

This chain joins TRBV4-1 and TRBJ2-7, with a tentative D call TRBD2 (6 bases). CDR3 length: 15 residues. CDR1 is MGHRA, CDR2 YSYEKL, per germline. V was shortened by 0 bases and J by 4 bases, with 13 bases between the two germline ends. CDR3 DNA sequence: TGCGCCAGCAGCCAAGATGCGGGACTGACTTACGAGCAGTACTTC. Its translation is CASSQDAGLTYEQYF.

The chain carries TRBV14 and TRBJ2-7; D gene uncertain. V shed 3 bases and J shed 1 base, with 7 bases lying between them. CDR1 and CDR2 from the germline V gene are SGHDN and FVKESK. The CDR3 is made up of 13 amino acids. The CDR3 DNA reads TGTGCCAGCAGCCACAGGCCTTCCTACGAGCAGTACTTC. It yields the protein CASSHRPSYEQYF. Full variable domain (missing parts from reference TRBV14 and TRBJ2-7): EAGVTQFPSHSVIEKGQTVTLRCDPISGHDNLYWYRRVMGKEIKFLLHFVKESKQDESGMPNNRFLAERTGGTYSTLKVQPAELEDSGVYFCASSHRPSYEQYFGPGTRLTVT.